The entry that follows covers one TCR beta chain sequence. Its antigen is currently unknown. Here immunoSEQ multiplex PCR was the method, and the copy in TCRdb shows in-frame clones only, minus some. Among 80,000 to 100,000 clones listed, 70% to 90% were seen once. The sample belongs to a study of T cell responses to AZD1222 COVID-19 vaccine. From germline, CDR1 is ENHRY and CDR2 SYGVKD. This CDR3 is 16 amino acids long. V lost 3 bases, J lost 4 bases, and 16 bases lay in between. The study, taken as a whole, reports: CD4 TCRs linked to vaccination spanned spike, dominating at 160-218 and 743-854. A rise in Spike-specific TCR breadth and depth followed two AZD1222 doses. Seropositivity was recorded at baseline in only a handful of AZD1222 recipients. Clonal diversity was possibly underestimated; the donors were predominantly white British and more often female.

The source of this sequence is an adult in good health. This chain joins TRBV10-3 and TRBJ1-3, with D hard to call. The starting material was peripheral blood, obtained on day 0 of AZD1222 vaccination. The CDR3 DNA reads TGTGCCATCAGTGACCCCACTAACACGGCCGGAAACACCATATATTTT. Encoded protein: CAISDPTNTAGNTIYF.